These T cell receptor beta chains were read from a single sample in a study of early T cells in non-severe SARS-CoV-2 infection. TCRdb independently ran MiXCR on the 5' RACE reads; one entry per CDR3 protein. This table has around 58,000 distinct CDR3 sequences, 12% appearing once. Sample: whole blood. The receptors stem from an adult who was a healthcare worker with PCR-confirmed SARS-CoV-2 infection or an uninfected control (not recorded which). CDR3s include the opening cysteine and the closing phenylalanine or tryptophan. D genes are given only for firm matches. Expanded clones are given a class, and other clones once, few, many or no size at all.

d_gene	abundance	v_gene	j_gene	CDR3aa	CDR3nt
-	few	TRBV19	TRBJ2-1	CASSISRGTYNEQFF	TGTGCCAGTAGTATAAGCCGGGGGACTTACAATGAGCAGTTCTTC
TRBD1	many	TRBV4-1	TRBJ2-1	CASRRTGDNEQFF	TGCGCCAGCCGACGGACAGGGGACAATGAGCAGTTCTTC
-	many	TRBV7-3	TRBJ2-1	CASSLMGGVSYNEQFF	TGTGCCAGCAGCTTAATGGGGGGAGTCTCCTACAATGAGCAGTTCTTC
TRBD2	few	TRBV13	TRBJ2-7	CASSLFSGRMGDTTYEQYF	TGTGCCAGCAGCTTGTTTAGCGGGAGGATGGGGGATACTACCTACGAGCAGTACTTC
-	many	TRBV6-2/TRBV6-3	TRBJ1-2	CASTGPNYGYTF	TGTGCCAGCACGGGTCCCAACTATGGCTACACCTTC
-	many	TRBV29-1	TRBJ2-7	CSVEGTQGMDEQYF	TGCAGCGTTGAAGGTACACAGGGTATGGACGAGCAGTACTTC
-	-	TRBV5-4	TRBJ2-5	CASSTELSQLGTQYF	TGTGCCAGCAGCACCGAACTATCCCAATTGGGGACCCAGTACTTC
-	many	TRBV6-2/TRBV6-3	TRBJ1-5	CASTIATKSNQPQHF	TGTGCCAGCACCATCGCTACCAAGAGCAATCAGCCCCAGCATTTT
-	many	TRBV7-3	TRBJ2-5	CASRPTGTQQETQYF	TGTGCCAGCAGACCTACCGGGACACAACAAGAGACCCAGTACTTC
TRBD1	-	TRBV7-9	TRBJ2-7	CASSLGGTGLYF	TGTGCCAGCAGCTTAGGGGGGACAGGGCTGTACTTC
TRBD2	few	TRBV11-2	TRBJ2-7	CASSSGLATYEQYF	TGTGCCAGCAGCTCGGGACTAGCGACCTACGAGCAGTACTTC
TRBD1	many	TRBV20-1	TRBJ2-7	CSARRWTGDHEQYF	TGCAGTGCTAGGAGGTGGACAGGGGACCACGAGCAGTACTTC
-	many	TRBV6-1	TRBJ1-5	CASTYGKGSNQPQHF	TGTGCCAGCACCTACGGGAAAGGGTCGAATCAGCCCCAGCATTTT
-	-	TRBV7-9	TRBJ1-6	CASSLAGLGSPLHF	TGTGCCAGCAGCTTAGCGGGTCTCGGTTCACCCCTCCACTTT
-	few	TRBV7-9	TRBJ2-1	CASSLDVPFF	TGTGCCAGCAGCTTAGATGTCCCGTTCTTC
TRBD1	few	TRBV7-3	TRBJ2-5	CASSSQGASMETQYF	TGTGCCAGCAGCTCCCAGGGGGCGAGTATGGAGACCCAGTACTTC